This passage covers 21 T cell receptor beta chains from one sample sequenced in a study of PD-1 blockade in classical Hodgkin lymphoma. The time point here: cycle 4 day 1 (C4D1), after five to seven weeks of nivolumab. No patient escaped relapse after autologous stem cell transplantation, and brentuximab vedotin exposure varied. The table came from immunoSEQ multiplex PCR; TCRdb's copy has only in-frame clones and leaves some out. Of fewer than 25,000 clones in the sample, around 87% were seen once. The source material was peripheral blood mononuclear cells (PBMCs), sampled before the fourth cycle of nivolumab. These TCRs come from a human donor with classical Hodgkin lymphoma.

The chain recombines TRBV2 with TRBJ2-3; 10 nucleotides align to TRBD2. Unmatched junction bases numbered 11, after V lost 2 bases and J lost 9 bases. Germline V lookup: CDR1 SNHLY, CDR2 FYNNEI. The CDR3 runs 16 residues. CDR3 coding DNA: TGTGCCAGCAGTGAAAGGCTAGCGGGAGTCGGGGGGACGCAGTATTTT. As protein: CASSERLAGVGGTQYF.

V and J are TRBV5-4 and TRBJ2-5; perhaps TRBD2 as D (5 bases). The CDR3 is 14 residues long. Trimming shortened V by 4 bases and J by 4 bases, and 14 bases separated the two germline ends. The germline V gene encodes CDR1 SGHNT and CDR2 YYREEE (reference sequence). The CDR3 nucleotides read TGTGCCAGCAGCAGCCTAGACGGAGGAGAGACCCAGTACTTC. Translated: CASSSLDGGETQYF.

In this sample, this clone turned up once. The chain uses TRBV2 and TRBJ1-3; 9 positions match TRBD1. CDR3 length: 15 residues. The germline V gene has CDR1 SNHLY and CDR2 FYNNEI. Losses at the gene ends were 9 bases for V and 1 base for J; bases not matched to a gene: 7. The CDR3, as DNA: TGTGCCAGGTCCGGGACAGGGCTATCTGGAAACACCATATATTTT. Amino acids: CARSGTGLSGNTIYF.

This clone has more than one count but fewer than ten. The chain joins TRBV11-2 to TRBJ1-6, with D possibly TRBD1 on 6 matching bases. V was shortened by 6 bases and J by 0 bases, with 21 bases between the two germline ends. The germline gives CDR1 SGHAT, CDR2 FQNNGV. The CDR3 sequence is 19 residues long. The CDR3 nucleotides are TGTGCCAGCAGTATAGGGGGAGGCGGACCCAGCTCCTATAATTCACCCCTCCACTTT. Translation: CASSIGGGGPSSYNSPLHF.

A single count supports this clone. This rearrangement joins TRBV6-4 to TRBJ2-3; D might be TRBD2 (5 bases). The V end lost 3 bases, the J end lost 1 base, and 8 bases lay between the germline ends. The CDR3 totals 14 residues. The germline V gene has CDR1 MRHNA and CDR2 SNTAGT. This chain's CDR3 is CASSEVGGTDTQYF. The CDR3 DNA reads as TGTGCCAGCAGTGAGGTCGGGGGCACAGATACGCAGTATTTT.

The chain links TRBV10-3 to TRBJ2-5; TRBD2 matches 10 bases. V lost 4 bases to trimming and J lost 5 bases; unmatched junction nucleotides: 10. Germline CDR1 ENHRY, CDR2 SYGVKD. The CDR3 is 16 amino acids. This CDR3 is CAISGQSGGAGETQYF. CDR3 DNA sequence: TGTGCCATCAGTGGCCAAAGCGGGGGGGCCGGGGAGACCCAGTACTTC.

This rearrangement joins TRBV6-5 to TRBJ2-7, with a weak D call TRBD1 (6 bases). This CDR3 contains 15 residues. The V end lost 0 bases, the J end lost 1 base, and 10 bases lay between the germline ends. CDR1 and CDR2 (germline): MNHEY, SVGAGI. CDR3 loop: CASSYSWTVSYEQYF. As DNA, the CDR3 is TGTGCCAGCAGTTACTCTTGGACAGTTTCCTACGAGCAGTACTTC.

The V and J genes are TRBV6-1 and TRBJ2-1; D is ambiguous. V was clipped by 5 bases and J by 6 bases, with 11 bases between them. The germline V gene has CDR1 MNHNS and CDR2 SASEGT. The CDR3 spans 13 residues. DNA for the CDR3: TGTGCCAGCAGTAGGGCCGGTTTCAATGAGCAGTTCTTC. Its protein is CASSRAGFNEQFF.

This rearrangement joins TRBV2 to TRBJ1-2; no clear D gene. The CDR3 spans 13 residues. Germline-derived CDR1 and CDR2 are SNHLY and FYNNEI. V shed 1 base and J shed 4 bases, with 7 bases lying between them. CDR3 bases: TGTGCCAGCAGTGAAGGTGCAGGCTATGGCTACACCTTC. Its translation is CASSEGAGYGYTF. The variable domain in full, with the rest retrieved from reference TRBV2 and TRBJ1-2, is EPEVTQTPSHQVTQMGQEVILRCVPISNHLYFYWYRQILGQKVEFLVSFYNNEISEKSEIFDDQFSVERPDGSNFTLKIRSTKLEDSAMYFCASSEGAGYGYTFGSGTRLTVV.

The chain employs TRBV5-1 and TRBJ2-5, with 9 bases lining up with TRBD1. This CDR3 region has 16 residues. Trimming took 0 bases from V and 5 from J; bases not matched to a gene: 8. CDR1 is SGHRS, CDR2 YFSETQ, per germline. The CDR3 sequence: CASSLVGQGLQETQYF. The CDR3 DNA reads TGCGCCAGCAGCTTGGTGGGACAGGGCCTACAGGAGACCCAGTACTTC.

The rearrangement uses TRBV19 and TRBJ1-2, with a tentative D call TRBD1 (6 bases). Looked up from germline, CDR1 is LNHDA and CDR2 is SQIVND (reference sequence). V was trimmed by 3 bases and J by 5 bases, leaving 13 bases between them. This CDR3 is 14 amino acids long. This chain's CDR3 is CASSIADSTYGYTF. The CDR3 DNA sequence: TGTGCCAGTAGTATTGCGGACAGTACATATGGCTACACCTTC.

This chain uses TRBV11-2 with TRBJ2-1; D is perhaps TRBD1 or TRBD2 (5 bases each). V was clipped by 4 bases and J by 5 bases, with 21 bases between them. The CDR3 runs 17 residues. Germline CDR1 reads SGHAT; CDR2 reads FQNNGV. CDR3 coding DNA: TGTGCCAGCAGCTCTCTGTCAGTTCGGGACCTTCACAATGAGCAGTTCTTC. This codes for CASSSLSVRDLHNEQFF.

The V gene is TRBV6-1, the J gene TRBJ1-6, with D perhaps matching TRBD1 (5 bases). CDR1 MNHNS and CDR2 SASEGT come from the germline V gene. This CDR3 comprises 15 residues. V dropped 0 bases and J dropped 9 bases, with 12 bases sitting between them. CDR3 region: CASSEAYRGGSPLHF. DNA for the CDR3: TGTGCCAGCAGTGAAGCGTATAGGGGTGGTTCACCCCTCCACTTT.

This clone was observed a single time. The chain combines TRBV2 with TRBJ2-1, with D perhaps TRBD1 (6 bases). V was pared by 4 bases and J by 8 bases, with 15 bases between. The V gene's germline CDR1 is SNHLY and CDR2 FYNNEI. This CDR3 is 14 amino acids long. CDR3 nucleotides: TGTGCCAGCAGTGGTACAGGGATTAATGATGAGCAGTTCTTC. Its translation is CASSGTGINDEQFF.

This chain uses TRBV4-1 with TRBJ2-2; possibly TRBD1 or TRBD2 for D (6 bases each). Germline-derived CDR1 and CDR2 are MGHRA and YSYEKL. The ends were cut back, 0 bases at V and 5 bases at J, with 16 bases in the middle. The CDR3 has 17 amino acids. The CDR3 loop reads CASSQDHSGGGTGELFF. The CDR3 DNA sequence: TGCGCCAGCAGCCAAGATCATAGCGGAGGGGGAACCGGGGAGCTGTTTTTT.

The chain employs TRBV30 and TRBJ1-4, with a weak D call TRBD1 (5 bases). This CDR3 has 16 residues. Trimming cost V 2 bases and J 7 bases, with 20 bases left between them. The germline V gene encodes CDR1 GTSNPN and CDR2 SVGIG (reference sequence). The CDR3 loop reads CAWSLGLGGRVEKLFF. The CDR3 DNA reads as TGTGCCTGGAGTCTCGGGTTGGGGGGACGGGTTGAAAAACTGTTTTTT. Full variable domain (rest looked up from reference TRBV30 and TRBJ1-4): SQTIHQWPATLVQPVGSPLSLECTVEGTSNPNLYWYRQAAGRGLQLLFYSVGIGQISSEVPQNLSASRPQDRQFILSSKKLLLSDSGFYLCAWSLGLGGRVEKLFFGSGTQLSVL.

This chain connects TRBV7-2 to TRBJ2-1; a weak D match, TRBD2 (6 bases). The CDR3 loop spans 14 amino acids. Germline V gene lookup returns CDR1 SGHTA and CDR2 FQGNSA. The germline V and J ends were trimmed by 3 bases and 7 bases, with 13 bases remaining between them. In DNA form, the CDR3 reads TGTGCCAGCAGCTTTTCCGGAGGGATTAATGAGCAGTTCTTC. The encoded protein is CASSFSGGINEQFF.

V is TRBV6-6 and J is TRBJ1-3, with no clear D. Germline assignment: CDR1 MNHNY and CDR2 SVGAGI (reference sequence). V dropped 4 bases and J dropped 6 bases, with 4 bases sitting between them. CDR3 length: 11 amino acids. Here the CDR3 DNA reads TGTGCCAGCAGTTCCGCAAACACCATATATTTT. Residues: CASSSANTIYF.

The rearrangement joins TRBV19 to TRBJ1-2; D may be TRBD1 (6 bases). Germline CDR1 and CDR2: LNHDA and SQIVND (reference sequence). The CDR3 loop spans 15 amino acids. Between the trimmed V and J ends, which lost 0 bases and 3 bases, there was a span of 11 bases. The CDR3 nucleotides are TGTGCCAGTAGTATAGACCGAACAGGGCACTATGGCTACACCTTC. It translates to CASSIDRTGHYGYTF.

This sequence joins TRBV27 and TRBJ1-2; D is possibly TRBD1 (6 bases). The CDR3 totals 14 residues. Trimming cost V 4 bases and J 2 bases, with 11 bases left between them. Germline values: CDR1 MNHEY, CDR2 SMNVEV (reference sequence). CDR3 DNA: TGTGCCAGCAGTTCACAGGGCTCGAACTATGGCTACACCTTC. Its protein product is CASSSQGSNYGYTF.

The chain joins TRBV7-9 to TRBJ2-7; D is unresolved. Looked up from germline, CDR1 is SEHNR and CDR2 is FQNEAQ (reference sequence). This CDR3 comprises 12 residues. V lost 1 base to trimming and J lost 4 bases, with 5 bases between them. CDR3 amino acids: CASSLEWYEQYF. DNA of the CDR3: TGTGCCAGCAGCTTAGAGTGGTACGAGCAGTACTTC.